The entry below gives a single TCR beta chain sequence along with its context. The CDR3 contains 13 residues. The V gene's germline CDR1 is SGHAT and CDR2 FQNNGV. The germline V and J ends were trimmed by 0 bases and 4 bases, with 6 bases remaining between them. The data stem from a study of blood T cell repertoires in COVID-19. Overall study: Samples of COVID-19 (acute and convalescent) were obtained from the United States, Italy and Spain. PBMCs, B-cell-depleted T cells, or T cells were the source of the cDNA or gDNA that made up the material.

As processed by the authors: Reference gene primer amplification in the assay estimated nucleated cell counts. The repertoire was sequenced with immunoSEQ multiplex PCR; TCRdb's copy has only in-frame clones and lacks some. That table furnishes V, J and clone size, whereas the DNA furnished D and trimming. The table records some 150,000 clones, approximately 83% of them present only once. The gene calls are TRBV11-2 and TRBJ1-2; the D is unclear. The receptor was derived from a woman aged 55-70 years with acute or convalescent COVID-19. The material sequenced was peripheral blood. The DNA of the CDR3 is TGTGCCAGCAGCTTAGACAGTTTCTATGGCTACACCTTC. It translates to CASSLDSFYGYTF. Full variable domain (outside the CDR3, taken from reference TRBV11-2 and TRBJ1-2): EAGVAQSPRYKIIEKRQSVAFWCNPISGHATLYWYQQILGQGPKLLIQFQNNGVVDDSQLPKDRFSAERLKGVDSTLKIQPAKLEDSAVYLCASSLDSFYGYTFGSGTRLTVV.